Shown below are 3 T cell receptor beta chains from a single sample sequenced in a study of vaccination and CD4 T cells after COVID-19. Their antigen targets remain unknown. This sample's treatment: roughly 11-day PBMC culture with coronavirus spike peptide pools or control peptides (ViraFEST assay). The Oncomine TCR Beta short-read assay generated sequence data from the DNA of cultured CD4+ T cells. TCRdb re-analysed the PCR reads in MiXCR, keeping a single row per CDR3 protein. The table has about 20,000 distinct CDR3 sequences, around 52% seen once; the top ten hold about 8.9%. The specimen sequenced was CD4+ T cells from blood, cultured in vitro. Receptors originate from a human donor who had recovered from COVID-19.

This chain joins TRBV5-1 and TRBJ2-5, with a possible D match to TRBD1 (5 bases). V was cut by 4 bases and J by 1 base, with 14 bases left in between. The germline V gene has CDR1 SGHRS and CDR2 YFSETQ. This CDR3 region has 15 residues. DNA of the CDR3: TGCGCCAGCAGCCCGGTTCAGGGCCGCCAAGAGACCCAGTACTTC. This codes for CASSPVQGRQETQYF.

The J gene is TRBJ1-1, the V gene TRBV5-1, with TRBD1 matching 9 bases. The V and J ends lost 3 bases and 5 bases, in that order; junction bases with no gene match: 11. The CDR3 totals 16 residues. In germline, CDR1 is SGHRS, CDR2 YFSETQ. In DNA, the CDR3 is TGCGCCAGCAGCTCGACCGGGACAGGGCTGGGAACTGAAGCTTTCTTT. The encoded protein is CASSSTGTGLGTEAFF.

As regards this clonotype: Sequence at one end of the junction differs from germline and may be a read error. The CDR3 is CVSRARDTEAFF. The CDR3 nucleotides are TGTGTCAGCAGAGCCAGGGACACTGAAGCTTTCTTT. This chain links TRBV2 with TRBJ1-1, with D possibly matching TRBD1 (5 bases). Germline values: CDR1 SNHLY, CDR2 FYNNEI. The CDR3 sequence is 12 residues long. The full variable domain, completed using reference TRBV2 and TRBJ1-1, is EPEVTQTPSHQVTQMGQEVILRCVPISNHLYFYWYRQILGQKVEFLVSFYNNEISEKSEIFDDQFSVERPDGSNFTLKIRSTKLEDSAMYFCVSRARDTEAFFGQGTRLTVV.